Presented here are 13 T cell receptor beta chains from one specimen sequenced in a study of blood T cell repertoires in COVID-19. Only in-frame clones appear in the TCRdb table, and some are missing; sequencing was by immunoSEQ multiplex PCR. The sample contains 150,000 to 200,000 clones, around 88% of which appear only once. Sequenced material: peripheral blood. The receptors come from a woman aged 70-85 years who had recovered from COVID-19.

This chain joins TRBV12-5 and TRBJ2-3; D remains ambiguous. Per germline, CDR1 LGHNT and CDR2 FRNRAP. This CDR3 contains 9 residues. With 6 bases removed from V and 8 bases from J, the gap between germline ends came to 3 bases. The DNA of the CDR3 is TGTGCTAGTGGGAGTACGCAGTATTTT. This translates into CASGSTQYF.

The chain is built from TRBV2 and TRBJ1-2; maybe TRBD1 (5 bases). This CDR3 has 13 residues. Trimming removed 5 bases from V and 2 bases from J, with 9 bases in between. Germline CDR1 SNHLY, CDR2 FYNNEI. The CDR3 DNA reads as TGTGCCAGCAGTCCAGACAGCAACTATGGCTACACCTTC. This sequence encodes CASSPDSNYGYTF. Full variable domain (outside the CDR3, taken from reference TRBV2 and TRBJ1-2): EPEVTQTPSHQVTQMGQEVILRCVPISNHLYFYWYRQILGQKVEFLVSFYNNEISEKSEIFDDQFSVERPDGSNFTLKIRSTKLEDSAMYFCASSPDSNYGYTFGSGTRLTVV.

V gene TRBV27 combines with J gene TRBJ2-2; TRBD2 agrees at 13 bases. With 6 bases clipped from V and 5 bases from J, the junction kept 6 bases outside the gene matches. The germline CDR1 and CDR2 sequences are MNHEY and SMNVEV (reference sequence). CDR3 size: 16 residues. The CDR3 bases are TGTGCCAGCAGAGGACTAGCGGGAGTAGGGACCGGGGAGCTGTTTTTT. This sequence encodes CASRGLAGVGTGELFF.

The V gene is TRBV6-5, the J gene TRBJ1-2, with 8 bases lining up with TRBD1. The CDR3 is 14 residues long. The ends lost 7 bases at V and 6 bases at J; junction bases unmatched: 10. Germline V gives CDR1 MNHEY, CDR2 SVGAGI. The CDR3 DNA reads as TGTGCCAGCACCAGGACAGGGCGGTGGGATGGCTACACCTTC. It codes for CASTRTGRWDGYTF.

The V call is TRBV7-6, the J call TRBJ1-2, with 7 nucleotides matching TRBD1. Germline assignment: CDR1 SGHVS and CDR2 FNYEAQ. There are 14 residues in the CDR3. V was clipped by 2 bases and J by 8 bases; unmatched bases: 8. CDR3 in DNA: TGTGCCAGCAGCTTACGGGGCTGGGACAGCGGCTACACCTTC. Translation: CASSLRGWDSGYTF.

V usage is TRBV28 and J usage is TRBJ2-5; D remains ambiguous. Germline V CDR1 and CDR2: MDHEN, SYDVKM. V was shortened by 6 bases and J by 7 bases, with 9 bases between the two germline ends. This CDR3 contains 11 residues. The CDR3 is CASSPRGTQYF. The CDR3 DNA reads TGTGCCAGCAGCCCCCGAGGGACCCAGTACTTC.

This clone has a single count. The V call is TRBV5-5, the J call TRBJ1-5; the match to TRBD1 covers 7 bases. Per germline, CDR1 SGHKS and CDR2 YYEKEE (reference sequence). CDR3 length equals 14 residues. After removal of 2 bases from V and 11 bases from J, the junction contained 10 bases not matched to a gene. This CDR3 is CASSFEAGTVAQHF. The CDR3 coding sequence is TGTGCCAGCAGCTTTGAGGCAGGGACAGTGGCCCAGCATTTT.

V and J are TRBV19 and TRBJ1-1, with a possible D match to TRBD1 (6 bases). Deletions cut 4 bases from V and 1 base from J, with 16 bases between. The CDR3 length is 16 residues. In germline, CDR1 is LNHDA, CDR2 SQIVND (reference sequence). DNA for the CDR3: TGTGCCAGTAGTACCGCCCGCGGGGGGGCGAACACTGAAGCTTTCTTT. The encoded protein is CASSTARGGANTEAFF.

The V call is TRBV27, the J call TRBJ1-5, with D possibly being TRBD1 (6 bases). Trimming removed 2 bases at V and 0 bases at J, with 11 bases between. Germline V gene data show CDR1 as MNHEY and CDR2 as SMNVEV (reference sequence). CDR3 length equals 16 residues. The chain's CDR3 is CASSLGGAYSNQPQHF. CDR3 in DNA: TGTGCCAGCAGTTTAGGGGGGGCCTATAGCAATCAGCCCCAGCATTTT.

The V call is TRBV7-9, the J call TRBJ2-5; 11 bases map to TRBD1. This CDR3 contains 14 residues. The germline V gene encodes CDR1 SEHNR and CDR2 FQNEAQ (reference sequence). V trimming: 5 bases; J trimming: 5 bases; junction bases outside the gene matches: 4. The CDR3 here is CASSTRTGGETQYF. In nucleotides, the CDR3 is TGTGCCAGCAGCACGAGGACAGGGGGCGAGACCCAGTACTTC.

This clone was observed a few times. The V and J genes are TRBV5-6 and TRBJ1-2, with unresolved D. This CDR3 spans 12 amino acids. CDR1 is SGHDT and CDR2 is YYEEEE in the germline V gene. V lost 3 bases and J lost 1, with 4 bases in between. The CDR3 loop is CASSSHNYGYTF. For the CDR3, the DNA is TGTGCCAGCAGCTCCCATAACTATGGCTACACCTTC.

The V call is TRBV24-1, the J call TRBJ1-1; D gene ambiguous. The V and J ends lost 7 bases and 2 bases respectively, with 4 bases between them. CDR1 and CDR2 (germline): KGHDR, SFDVKD. This CDR3 is 11 amino acids long. DNA of the CDR3: TGTGCCACCAGCCAAAACACTGAAGCTTTCTTT. Protein product: CATSQNTEAFF.

The V and J genes are TRBV5-1 and TRBJ2-7; unclear D gene. Germline CDR1 reads SGHRS; CDR2 reads YFSETQ. This CDR3 comprises 15 residues. Trimming removed 0 bases at V and 1 base at J, with 11 bases between. CDR3 sequence reads: CASSLGSPKSYEQYF. CDR3 in DNA: TGCGCCAGCAGCTTGGGTAGTCCCAAGTCCTACGAGCAGTACTTC.